The rows below give T cell receptor beta chains drawn from one sample of a study of cytomegalovirus exposure and HLA in healthy donors. Using immunoSEQ multiplex PCR, the repertoire was profiled, and TCRdb retains in-frame clones only, with some absent. The table shows fewer than 200,000 clones, with 85% occurring only once. The sample taken for sequencing was PBMCs. Source of these receptors: a man aged 18 to 29 in good health and CMV-seropositive. The CDR3 runs from the conserved cysteine through the conserved F or W. The D gene is left open where the match is weak. Clone size is shown for a subset of rows, as once, few, many or a class of expanded clone.

V: TRBV9
size: .
D: .
CDR3: CASSVYGSDTDTQYF

V: TRBV27
size: .
D: .
CDR3: CASWRSYNEQFF

V: TRBV19
size: .
D: TRBD1
CDR3: CASSLTGGDVSEAFF

V: TRBV9
size: .
D: .
CDR3: CASSGSYRTSGTDTQYF

V: TRBV7-3
size: .
D: .
CDR3: CASSRVGGETDTQYF

V: TRBV6-6
size: .
D: .
CDR3: CASSLLSYEQYF

V: TRBV5-6
size: .
D: TRBD2
CDR3: CASIPLGVAGSSYNEQFF

V: TRBV27
size: .
D: .
CDR3: CASAPGVSGANVLTF

V: TRBV30
size: .
D: TRBD1
CDR3: CAWNLDRDEAFF

V: TRBV7-2
size: .
D: .
CDR3: CASSVLAGFYGYTF

V: TRBV10-3
size: .
D: TRBD1
CDR3: CAISESMTGVIGYEQYF

V: TRBV30
size: once
D: TRBD1
CDR3: CAWTRGANYGYTF

V: TRBV5-1
size: .
D: .
CDR3: CASSLAATEQETQYF

V: TRBV6-1
size: few
D: TRBD1
CDR3: CASSVPGQYEQYF

V: TRBV21-1
size: .
D: .
CDR3: CASSKVPPGYGYTF

V: TRBV27
size: few
D: .
CDR3: CASTTQNTGELFF

V: TRBV7-9
size: .
D: .
CDR3: CASSFTRTAIYEQYF

V: TRBV28
size: .
D: TRBD1
CDR3: CASSKDRDQPQHF

V: TRBV11-3
size: .
D: .
CDR3: CASSAGISTGQKREKLFF

V: TRBV6-6
size: few
D: TRBD1
CDR3: CASRDRHNEQFF

V: TRBV4-2
size: .
D: .
CDR3: CASSPRRSFNTEAFF

V: TRBV19
size: once
D: .
CDR3: CASSDKMGSADTQYF

V: TRBV2
size: .
D: .
CDR3: CASTLSTEAFF

V: TRBV11-2
size: .
D: .
CDR3: CASSLGQGNTDTQYF

V: TRBV11-3
size: .
D: TRBD2
CDR3: CASSPGGDTQYF

V: TRBV7-2
size: .
D: TRBD1
CDR3: CASSFGQGAGSYEQYF

V: TRBV7-2
size: .
D: TRBD2
CDR3: CASSAATSGGALFF

V: TRBV27
size: .
D: TRBD2
CDR3: CASSHGLADNEQFF

V: TRBV19
size: .
D: TRBD2
CDR3: CASTETSGSQDSGANVLTF

V: TRBV10-3
size: .
D: TRBD2
CDR3: CAIGEGSMNTGELFF

V: TRBV2
size: .
D: .
CDR3: CASSEDGGIQYF

V: TRBV5-8
size: once
D: .
CDR3: CASSRRGTNQETQYF

V: TRBV19
size: .
D: .
CDR3: CASSYQALSYEQYF

V: TRBV6-5
size: .
D: TRBD2
CDR3: CASSYVAGGEYEQYF

V: TRBV6-5
size: few
D: TRBD1
CDR3: CASRTGTGSSEQYF

V: TRBV28
size: .
D: TRBD2
CDR3: CASSPSGAYQETQYF

V: TRBV13
size: .
D: TRBD2
CDR3: CASSSGLAGYDNEQFF

V: TRBV6-5
size: .
D: .
CDR3: CASSYTGGGEKLFF

V: TRBV2
size: .
D: TRBD1
CDR3: CASRKGQGARETQYF

V: TRBV27
size: .
D: TRBD2
CDR3: CASSQRTSGGTDTQYF

V: TRBV2
size: .
D: TRBD1
CDR3: CASRLGDRGPLHF

V: TRBV7-7
size: .
D: TRBD1
CDR3: CASSSFRDRENYEQYF

V: TRBV6-1
size: .
D: .
CDR3: CASSGRDTSFEQYF

V: TRBV10-1
size: .
D: .
CDR3: CASSDRGSQETQYF

V: TRBV2
size: .
D: .
CDR3: CASQSGNTIYF

V: TRBV12-5
size: .
D: .
CDR3: CASGLGTPQETQYF

V: TRBV7-9
size: .
D: TRBD1
CDR3: CASIDTTGSPEAFF

V: TRBV9
size: .
D: .
CDR3: CASSGRQMGYTF